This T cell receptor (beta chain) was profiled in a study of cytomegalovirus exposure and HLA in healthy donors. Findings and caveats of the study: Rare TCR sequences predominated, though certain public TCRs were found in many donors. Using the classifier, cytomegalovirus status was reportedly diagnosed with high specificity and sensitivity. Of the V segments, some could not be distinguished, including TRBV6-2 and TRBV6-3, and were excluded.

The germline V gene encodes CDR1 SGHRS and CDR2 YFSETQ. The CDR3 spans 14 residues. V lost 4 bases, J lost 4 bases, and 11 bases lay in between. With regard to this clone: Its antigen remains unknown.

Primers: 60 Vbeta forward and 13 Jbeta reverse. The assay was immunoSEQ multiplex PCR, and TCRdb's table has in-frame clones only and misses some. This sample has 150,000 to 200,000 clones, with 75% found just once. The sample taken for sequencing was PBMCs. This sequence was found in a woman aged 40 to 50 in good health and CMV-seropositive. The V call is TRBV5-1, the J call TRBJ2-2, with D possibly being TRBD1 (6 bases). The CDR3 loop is CASSPWTATGELFF. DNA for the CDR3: TGCGCCAGCAGCCCTTGGACAGCCACCGGGGAGCTGTTTTTT.